This T cell receptor beta chain was captured by sequencing in a study of blood T cell repertoires in COVID-19. Overall study: COVID-19 samples from acute and convalescent phases originated in the United States, Italy and Spain. The cDNA or gDNA used as material had been derived from T cells, B-cell-depleted T cells, or PBMCs.

How the authors handled the data: The assay estimated nucleated cells by amplifying reference gene primers. Sequencing was performed with immunoSEQ multiplex PCR; in TCRdb, only in-frame clones are kept and a portion is missing. V, J and clone size are those of that table, while D and trimming were read from the DNA. The data show about 670,000 clones, 80% to 90% seen once. The germline V and J ends were trimmed by 3 bases and 0 bases, with 10 bases remaining between them. The length of the CDR3 is 16 residues. Germline CDR1 is KGHDR and CDR2 is SFDVKD. The sample consisted of peripheral blood. This chain uses TRBV24-1 with TRBJ2-2; possible D gene TRBD2, 5 bases. The TCR originated in a woman younger than 30 with acute or convalescent COVID-19. The CDR3 DNA follows: TGTGCCACCAGTGATGAGGGCCAGGCGAACACCGGGGAGCTGTTTTTT. As protein: CATSDEGQANTGELFF.